The 21 T cell receptor beta chains given below trace back to one sample, sequenced in a study of blood T cells in healthy people across ages. For the second PCR, which ran for roughly 6 to 12 cycles, a sample-barcoded 5' primer and a J-beta primer mix were used. One entry per CDR3 protein results from TCRdb running MiXCR on the 5' RACE reads. The sample consists of fewer than 750,000 distinct CDR3 sequences, 40% to 55% of them appearing once. The sequenced sample was blood. These receptors came from an elderly man in good health.

This clonotype was detected only a few times. The chain is built from TRBV29-1 and TRBJ2-1, with 9 bases that match TRBD2. Losses at the gene ends were 1 base for V and 0 bases for J; bases not matched to a gene: 7. The germline V gene has CDR1 SQVTM and CDR2 ANQGSEA. The CDR3 is 17 amino acids. The DNA of the CDR3 is TGCAGCGTTGAAGCCTCCCGCGGGGGGGTCTCCTACAATGAGCAGTTCTTC. Protein product: CSVEASRGGVSYNEQFF.

A few counts support this clonotype. V gene TRBV7-9 combines with J gene TRBJ2-5, with D possibly matching TRBD1 (6 bases). Germline lookup yields CDR1 SEHNR and CDR2 FQNEAQ (reference sequence). V lost 5 bases and J 0 bases, leaving 10 bases between the germline ends. The CDR3 is 14 amino acids. CDR3 sequence: CASSPWTDQETQYF. CDR3 nucleotides: TGTGCCAGCAGCCCGTGGACAGACCAAGAGACCCAGTACTTC. Together with reference TRBV7-9 and TRBJ2-5, the CDR3 gives the full variable domain: DTGVSQNPRHKITKRGQNVTFRCDPISEHNRLYWYRQTLGQGPEFLTYFQNEAQLEKSRLLSDRFSAERPKGSFSTLEIQRTEQGDSAMYLCASSPWTDQETQYFGPGTRLLVL.

This clonotype was observed at least ten times. The rearrangement joins TRBV6-5 to TRBJ1-6, with D maybe TRBD1 (5 bases). Germline V gene lookup returns CDR1 MNHEY and CDR2 SVGAGI. CDR3 size: 16 residues. Trimming cost V 7 bases and J 7 bases, with 20 bases left between them. The CDR3 region has the DNA TGTGCCAGCAACCCCGGGACGAGAGGGCCCAATTCACCCCTCCACTTT. This codes for CASNPGTRGPNSPLHF.

This clonotype was seen ten or more times. V usage is TRBV7-9 and J usage is TRBJ2-5; D unresolved. The CDR3 is made up of 11 amino acids. The germline V and J ends were trimmed by 5 bases and 5 bases, with 6 bases remaining between them. Germline CDR1 and CDR2: SEHNR and FQNEAQ (reference sequence). The CDR3 DNA reads TGTGCCAGCAGCGACACGGAGACCCAGTACTTC. Encoded protein: CASSDTETQYF. Complete variable domain (other parts from reference TRBV7-9 and TRBJ2-5): DTGVSQNPRHKITKRGQNVTFRCDPISEHNRLYWYRQTLGQGPEFLTYFQNEAQLEKSRLLSDRFSAERPKGSFSTLEIQRTEQGDSAMYLCASSDTETQYFGPGTRLLVL.

This chain links TRBV5-1 with TRBJ2-3; 7 bases match TRBD2. Germline V gene data show CDR1 as SGHRS and CDR2 as YFSETQ. V lost 0 bases to trimming and J lost 0 bases; unmatched junction nucleotides: 4. The length of the CDR3 is 16 residues. CDR3 bases: TGCGCCAGCAGCTTGGGGAGCGGGGCGAGCACAGATACGCAGTATTTT. Its protein is CASSLGSGASTDTQYF. Complete variable domain (other parts from reference TRBV5-1 and TRBJ2-3): KAGVTQTPRYLIKTRGQQVTLSCSPISGHRSVSWYQQTPGQGLQFLFEYFSETQRNKGNFPGRFSGRQFSNSRSEMNVSTLELGDSALYLCASSLGSGASTDTQYFGPGTRLTVL.

V gene TRBV5-1 combines with J gene TRBJ2-3; perhaps TRBD1 as D (5 bases). Germline V gene data show CDR1 as SGHRS and CDR2 as YFSETQ. The CDR3 totals 14 residues. Trimming removed 8 bases from V and 5 bases from J, with 18 bases in between. This CDR3 is CASNSVGQGDTQYF. CDR3 in DNA: TGCGCCAGTAACTCGGTGGGGCAGGGAGATACGCAGTATTTT.

The chain links TRBV30 to TRBJ2-3; 7 bases align to TRBD1. The CDR3 consists of 14 residues. CDR1 is GTSNPN, CDR2 SVGIG, per germline (reference sequence). V lost 7 bases, J lost 0 bases, and 7 bases stayed unmatched. This chain's CDR3 is CASTWDSSTDTQYF. The CDR3 DNA sequence: TGTGCCTCAACCTGGGACAGTAGCACAGATACGCAGTATTTT.

This clonotype showed up just once. A much larger clone lies one base from this, so it may be a read error. This sequence joins TRBV6-5 and TRBJ2-6; the D gene is possibly TRBD1 (6 bases). V was cut by 5 bases and J by 2 bases, with 13 bases left in between. The germline CDR1 and CDR2 sequences are MNHEY and SVGAGI. CDR3 length equals 16 residues. The CDR3 DNA is TGTGCCAGCAGTAACAGTGGGACAACTGGGGCCAACGTCCTGACTTTC. Translating gives CASSNSGTTGANVLTF.

The rearrangement joins TRBV3-1 to TRBJ1-2; D might be TRBD1 (5 bases). The V end lost 11 bases, the J end lost 3 bases, and 10 bases lay between the germline ends. The V gene's germline CDR1 is LGHDT and CDR2 YNNKEL (reference sequence). The CDR3 sequence is 11 residues long. The CDR3 here is CAVGQDYGYTF. The CDR3 nucleotides are TGTGCCGTGGGGCAGGACTATGGCTACACCTTC.

A single count supports this clonotype. The chain links TRBV6-5 to TRBJ2-7; the D gene is possibly TRBD1 (6 bases). Germline CDR1 is MNHEY and CDR2 is SVGAGI. Trimming stripped 6 bases from V and 6 bases from J, with 15 bases between. The CDR3 sequence is 13 residues long. The CDR3 sequence: CASRRTIGGEQYF. In DNA form, the CDR3 reads TGTGCCAGCAGGCGGACCATAGGGGGCGAGCAGTACTTC.

This chain joins TRBV5-1 and TRBJ1-6, with 10 positions matching TRBD1. The trim removed 4 bases at V and 10 bases at J, leaving 11 bases unmatched. There are 16 residues in the CDR3. The germline CDR1 and CDR2 sequences are SGHRS and YFSETQ. CDR3 nucleotides: TGCGCCAGCAGCCTCACCGGGACAGGGGCCAGATCACCCCTCCACTTT. Its protein product is CASSLTGTGARSPLHF.

J is TRBJ1-2 and V is TRBV12-3 or TRBV12-4, with a weak D call TRBD1 (5 bases). The CDR3 length is 13 residues. Trimming cost V 5 bases and J 4 bases, with 11 bases left between them. CDR3 in DNA: TGTGCCAGCAGTCGGGACGGAATCTATGGCTACACCTTC. Translation gives CASSRDGIYGYTF.

This clonotype turned up a few times. This chain uses TRBV29-1 with TRBJ2-7; the D gene could be TRBD1 or TRBD2 (6 bases each). Trimming shortened V by 7 bases and J by 5 bases, and 15 bases separated the two germline ends. The CDR3 is 12 residues long. Looked up from germline, CDR1 is SQVTM and CDR2 is ANQGSEA. CDR3: CSAQGGSDEQYF. Here the CDR3 DNA reads TGCAGCGCCCAAGGGGGGTCCGACGAGCAGTACTTC.

CDR3 in amino acids: CASSLAGLLYEQYF. In nucleotides, the CDR3 is TGTGCCAGCAGCTTAGCTGGGTTACTCTACGAGCAGTACTTC. The chain has TRBV7-2 and TRBJ2-7; unclear D gene. Germline V lookup: CDR1 SGHTA, CDR2 FQGNSA. V shed 0 bases and J shed 3 bases, with 9 bases lying between them. This CDR3 spans 14 amino acids.

The chain uses TRBV7-2 and TRBJ2-1; D is perhaps TRBD1 (5 bases). Trimming left V 5 bases short and J 5 bases short, with 16 bases between. The length of the CDR3 is 15 residues. Germline lookup yields CDR1 SGHTA and CDR2 FQGNSA. CDR3 DNA sequence: TGTGCCAGCAGCCTTAGGGGTCCCATAAACAATGAGCAGTTCTTC. It specifies CASSLRGPINNEQFF.

This clonotype was seen a few times. The chain couples TRBV7-2 to TRBJ2-7, with D unclear. The J call is in doubt because the DNA end fits TRBJ2-5 better. The length of the CDR3 is 12 residues. From germline, CDR1 is SGHTA and CDR2 FQGNSA. The CDR3 DNA reads TGTGCCAGCAGCTTAATTATGGAGACCCAGTACTTC. This gives the protein CASSLIMETQYF.

The V and J genes are TRBV14 and TRBJ2-5, with 10 bases fitting TRBD2. This CDR3 has 16 amino acids. Germline CDR1 SGHDN, CDR2 FVKESK. The junction had 6 bases not matched to a gene; V was cut back by 1 base and J by 4 bases. The CDR3 protein is CASSQVTSGIGETQYF. CDR3 bases: TGTGCCAGCAGCCAAGTTACTAGCGGGATTGGAGAGACCCAGTACTTC.

The J gene is TRBJ2-1, the V gene TRBV20-1; 12 nucleotides line up with TRBD2. Germline V lookup: CDR1 DFQATT, CDR2 SNEGSKA (reference sequence). The V segment lost 5 bases and the J segment 8 bases; nucleotides outside the gene matches: 7. The CDR3 loop spans 14 amino acids. CDR3 amino acids: CSAPTSGRPHEQFF. The CDR3 nucleotides read TGCAGTGCTCCTACTAGCGGGAGGCCCCATGAGCAGTTCTTC.

The chain employs TRBV20-1 and TRBJ2-5; D might be TRBD1 (6 bases). With 4 bases removed from V and 1 base from J, the gap between germline ends came to 13 bases. The CDR3 sequence is 14 residues long. CDR1 is DFQATT and CDR2 is SNEGSKA in the germline V gene (reference sequence). The CDR3 protein is CSATGTPAQETQYF. Here the CDR3 DNA reads TGCAGTGCTACCGGGACACCTGCCCAAGAGACCCAGTACTTC.

The CDR3 is CASSFQSDRRVDEQYF. In DNA, the CDR3 is TGCGCCAGCAGCTTCCAATCCGACAGGCGGGTCGACGAGCAGTACTTC. The V and J genes are TRBV5-1 and TRBJ2-7, with D possibly matching TRBD1 (6 bases). Germline V lookup: CDR1 SGHRS, CDR2 YFSETQ. The CDR3 covers 16 residues. Trimming cost V 2 bases and J 5 bases, with 20 bases left between them.

Comments on this clonotype: A much larger clone is a single base away; this may be a read error. This sequence joins TRBV6-6 and TRBJ1-1, with a weak D call TRBD1 (5 bases). The V gene lost 7 bases and the J gene lost 0 bases, with 18 bases spanning the gap. CDR1 is MNHNY, CDR2 SVGAGI, per germline (reference sequence). This CDR3 region has 16 residues. CDR3 protein: CASTWGGRGMNTEAFF. CDR3 bases: TGTGCCAGCACCTGGGGGGGACGGGGCATGAACACTGAAGCTTTCTTT.